The entry below gives a single TCR beta chain sequence along with its context. What this receptor recognizes is not known. Base quality data are lacking; no much larger clone is found one base away. The entry originates in a study of blood T cell repertoires in COVID-19 (dated by TCRdb to the early 2020s). About the study as a whole: The collaborator samples originated in the United States, Italy and Spain and spanned the acute and convalescent phases of COVID-19. The repertoires were released in a freely available public database intended as a resource for research on the immune response to SARS-CoV-2. Nearly every sample came with metadata listing a de-identified subject ID, COVID-19 status, age in years and sex. The dataset comprised deeply sampled blood TCRbeta repertoires from subjects exposed to, actively infected with, or recovered from COVID-19. Samples were obtained from the ongoing ImmuneRACE study (first 160 participants) and from 1,254 subjects provided by 6 global collaborators. The prospective study material was composed of cDNA or gDNA derived from T cells, B-cell-depleted T cells, or PBMCs. Where available, HLA class I and class II types were taken from metadata supplied by the sample provider and were not determined by assay-based typing. The investigation overall reported the following: Clinical and demographic metadata were provided uncurated, with the amount varying by source and participant.

The V end loses 4 bases and the J end loses 8 bases, and a stretch of 24 bases separates them. Sequences MNHEY (CDR1) and SMNVEV (CDR2) are obtained from the germline V gene (reference sequence). The CDR3, from cysteine to phenylalanine, totals 18 residues. This entry keeps only the CDR3 DNA: 54 bases, framed from base 1. The immunoSEQ Assay, a bias-controlled multiplex PCR, was used to amplify TCRbeta CDR3 regions from genomic DNA. The paper's processing steps were these. Within the assay, amplification of reference gene primers was used to estimate how many nucleated cells each sample contained. Sequence reads were collapsed and filtered to measure the absolute abundance of every unique TCRbeta CDR3 rearrangement. For each sample, productive Simpson clonality was calculated by taking the square root of Simpson's diversity index across productive rearrangements. What TCRdb holds here is the immuneACCESS table cut down to in-frame rearrangements. Part of the clones is not present; checked against another copy, under half of the missing clones reflect an unresolved V gene, and the others are unexplained. V and J calls plus clone size are reproduced from that table; the DNA served to infer D and trimming. This sample has approximately 110,000 clones in its table, and roughly 85% of those were observed once. The ten largest account for about an eighth of the sample.

Collaborating institutions collected whole blood in K2EDTA tubes following their own protocols. For TCRbeta analysis, collaborators shipped samples as frozen whole blood, isolated PBMCs, or DNA extracted from either of those sample types. The sample was peripheral blood. The clonotype originates from a human donor in a cohort sampled during active COVID-19. The receptor chain draws on TRBV27 and TRBJ1-6; the D gene identity is not certain. The sequenced DNA is TGTGCCAGCAGTTCGGGGTCTGGGCGCGACTGGCGGTATTCACCCCTCCACTTT. Its amino acids are CASSSGSGRDWRYSPLHF.